This T cell receptor (beta chain) was identified in a study of T cells in Graves' hyperthyroidism and ophthalmopathy. Authors of the study amplified TCR beta CDR3 regions from RNA transcripts. HTBI primers were the set used in a first-round RT-PCR of the TCR CDR3. Each CDR3 protein gets one entry after TCRdb re-called the multiplex PCR reads with MiXCR. The sample consists of hundreds of thousands of distinct CDR3 sequences, 14% of them appearing once. This clonotype was seen at least ten times. CDR3 length equals 13 residues. V was clipped by 3 bases and J by 5 bases, with 8 bases between them. Germline CDR1 is SGHTA and CDR2 is FQGNSA.

Material: blood. This receptor was taken from a woman between 18 and 30 years old with Graves' hyperthyroidism. The chain recombines TRBV7-2 with TRBJ2-1; no firm D call. This chain's CDR3 is CASSFGPNNEQFF. The CDR3 DNA sequence: TGTGCCAGCAGCTTTGGTCCCAACAATGAGCAGTTCTTC.